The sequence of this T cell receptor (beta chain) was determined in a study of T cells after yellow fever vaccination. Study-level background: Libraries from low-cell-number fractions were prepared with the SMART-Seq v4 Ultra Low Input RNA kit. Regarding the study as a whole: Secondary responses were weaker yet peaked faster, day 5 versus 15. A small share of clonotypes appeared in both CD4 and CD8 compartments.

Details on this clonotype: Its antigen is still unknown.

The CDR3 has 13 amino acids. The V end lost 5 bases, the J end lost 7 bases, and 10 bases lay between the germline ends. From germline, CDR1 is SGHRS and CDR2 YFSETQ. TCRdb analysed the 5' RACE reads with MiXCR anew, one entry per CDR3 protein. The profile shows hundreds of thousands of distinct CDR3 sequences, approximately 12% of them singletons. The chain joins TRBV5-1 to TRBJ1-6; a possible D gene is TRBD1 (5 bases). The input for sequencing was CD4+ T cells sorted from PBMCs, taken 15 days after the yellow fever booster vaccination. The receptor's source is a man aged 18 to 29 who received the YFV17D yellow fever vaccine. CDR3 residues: CASRIGENSPLHF. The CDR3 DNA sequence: TGCGCCAGCAGGATAGGGGAAAATTCACCCCTCCACTTT.